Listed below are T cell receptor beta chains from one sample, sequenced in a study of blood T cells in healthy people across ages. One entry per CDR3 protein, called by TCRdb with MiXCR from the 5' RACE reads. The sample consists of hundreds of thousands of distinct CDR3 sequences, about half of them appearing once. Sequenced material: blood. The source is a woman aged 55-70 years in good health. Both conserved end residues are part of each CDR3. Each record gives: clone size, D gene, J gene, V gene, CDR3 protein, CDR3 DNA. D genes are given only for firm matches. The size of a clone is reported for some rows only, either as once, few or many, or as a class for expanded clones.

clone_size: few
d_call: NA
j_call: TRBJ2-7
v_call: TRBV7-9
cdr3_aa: CASSYTGKGEQYF
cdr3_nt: TGTGCCAGCAGTTACACAGGGAAGGGCGAGCAGTACTTC

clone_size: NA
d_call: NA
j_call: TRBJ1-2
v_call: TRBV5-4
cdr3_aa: CASSGSNSYGYTF
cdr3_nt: TGTGCCAGCAGCGGCAGCAACTCCTATGGCTACACCTTC

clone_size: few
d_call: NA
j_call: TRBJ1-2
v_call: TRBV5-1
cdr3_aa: CASSPLGGRSGYTF
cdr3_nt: TGCGCCAGCAGCCCTCTTGGGGGGAGGAGTGGCTACACCTTC

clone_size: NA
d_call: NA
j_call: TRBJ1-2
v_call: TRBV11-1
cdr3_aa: CASSPLTGRYTF
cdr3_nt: TGTGCCAGCAGCCCCCTGACAGGACGCTACACCTTC

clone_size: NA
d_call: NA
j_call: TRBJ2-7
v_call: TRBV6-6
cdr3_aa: CASSYSQVYNEQYF
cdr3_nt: TGTGCCAGCAGTTACTCACAGGTTTACAATGAGCAGTACTTC

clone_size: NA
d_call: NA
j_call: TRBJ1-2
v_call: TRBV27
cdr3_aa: CASSLGGSPGLYGYTF
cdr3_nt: TGTGCCAGCAGTTTAGGCGGGTCCCCCGGTCTCTATGGCTACACCTTC

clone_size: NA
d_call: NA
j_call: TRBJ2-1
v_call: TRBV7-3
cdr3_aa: CASSSRGSSSYNEQFF
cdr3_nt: TGTGCCAGCAGCTCCCGCGGGTCTAGCTCCTACAATGAGCAGTTCTTC

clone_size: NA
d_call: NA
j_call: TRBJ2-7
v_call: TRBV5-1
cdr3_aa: CASSPIGGLSYEQYF
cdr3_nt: TGCGCCAGCAGCCCGATAGGAGGTCTCTCCTACGAGCAGTACTTC

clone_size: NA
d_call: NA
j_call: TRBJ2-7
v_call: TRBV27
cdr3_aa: CASSSILVPYEQYF
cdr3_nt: TGTGCCAGCAGTTCCATCCTAGTTCCCTACGAGCAGTACTTC

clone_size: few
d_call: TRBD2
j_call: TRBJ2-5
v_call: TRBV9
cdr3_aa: CASSASSGRALETQYF
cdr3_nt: TGTGCCAGCAGCGCATCCAGCGGGAGGGCCTTGGAGACCCAGTACTTC

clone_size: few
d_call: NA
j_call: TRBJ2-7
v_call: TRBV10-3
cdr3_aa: CAISEVSYEQYF
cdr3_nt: TGTGCCATCAGTGAGGTCTCCTACGAGCAGTACTTC

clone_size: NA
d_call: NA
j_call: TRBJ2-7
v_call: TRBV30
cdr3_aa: CAWKRRGGREQYF
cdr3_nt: TGTGCCTGGAAGCGTAGAGGGGGTAGGGAGCAGTACTTC

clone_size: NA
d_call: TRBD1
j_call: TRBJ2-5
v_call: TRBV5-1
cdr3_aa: CASSVRDSRQETQYF
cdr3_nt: TGCGCCAGCAGCGTCCGGGACAGCAGACAAGAGACCCAGTACTTC